Listed below are T cell receptor beta chains from one sample, sequenced in a study of blood T cell repertoires in COVID-19. Sequencing used immunoSEQ multiplex PCR; TCRdb keeps in-frame clones, though not all of them. Of a few hundred thousand clones detected, roughly 85% appear once; the ten largest clones hold under 6.5%. Sequencing input: PBMCs or T cells enriched from blood (not recorded which). The source is a woman under 40 who had recovered from COVID-19. CDR3s include the opening cysteine and the closing phenylalanine or tryptophan. Fields, in order: CDR3 length, V gene, J gene, clone size, CDR3 protein. Where a row states a size, it is once, few, many or the class of an expanded clone; other rows omit it.

14	TRBV12-2	TRBJ1-1	-	CASRPPGSNTEAFF
14	TRBV24-1	TRBJ1-6	-	CATSAGPYNSPLHF
15	TRBV14	TRBJ1-6	-	CASSKGQGWNSPLHF
18	TRBV19	TRBJ1-4	-	CASSINSGQGASSEKLFF
15	TRBV19	TRBJ2-7	-	CASSWSGSAAYEQYF
13	TRBV3-1/TRBV3-2	TRBJ1-1	-	CASSQGRGTEAFF
14	TRBV3-1/TRBV3-2	TRBJ1-1	-	CASSQQGGSTEAFF
13	TRBV6-5	TRBJ2-1	-	CASSKTAYNEQFF
13	TRBV2	TRBJ2-7	-	CASSVAFSGEQYF
16	TRBV5-6	TRBJ1-3	few	CASSSLGPSSGNTIYF
13	TRBV30	TRBJ1-5	few	CAWSVQGNQPQHF
16	TRBV9	TRBJ2-7	few	CASSAGGRLSSYEQYF
17	TRBV7-9	TRBJ2-1	-	CASSLGGVSGVYNEQFF
15	TRBV3-1/TRBV3-2	TRBJ1-5	-	CASSHGTDSNQPQHF
15	TRBV27	TRBJ1-6	-	CASRLRGLDNSPLHF
12	TRBV5-1	TRBJ1-1	-	CASRGAGTEAFF
14	TRBV10-3	TRBJ1-4	-	CAISGSGVGEKLFF
17	TRBV5-1	TRBJ2-7	-	CASSPPTSGVGGSEQYF
13	TRBV2	TRBJ1-2	few	CASSGGGNYGYTF
13	TRBV12-5	TRBJ1-1	once	CASGLGMNTEAFF
13	TRBV6-5	TRBJ2-7	once	CASSRAGAYEQYF
16	TRBV6-1	TRBJ1-2	once	CASSEALQVGGIGYTF
13	TRBV10-1	TRBJ2-5	-	CASSGEVPETQYF
15	TRBV7-9	TRBJ2-1	-	CASTGPGHSPNEQFF
15	TRBV5-4	TRBJ2-3	-	CASSAGLAVGDTQYF
14	TRBV29-1	TRBJ1-2	-	CSVGGIGRDYGYTF
13	TRBV2	TRBJ1-1	once	CASRRQGGTEAFF
15	TRBV5-6	TRBJ2-2	-	CASSLGGPRTGELFF
13	TRBV30	TRBJ1-1	once	CAWSLGLNTEAFF
14	TRBV7-2	TRBJ1-1	-	CASTKGQGAFEAFF